Listed here is a single T cell receptor (beta chain). Its specificity is unknown. With duration under 3 months, ophthalmopathy was active: Clinical Activity Score at least 3, NOSPECS at least 4. TCR beta CDR3 regions were amplified from RNA. A set of HTBI primers served as the primers for a first-round RT-PCR of the TCR CDR3. TCRdb reanalysed the multiplex PCR reads using MiXCR and keeps one entry per CDR3 protein. This sample has around 610,000 distinct CDR3 sequences, with 14% to 15% found just once. This sample is drawn from a study of T cells in Graves' hyperthyroidism and ophthalmopathy. This CDR3 region has 18 residues. CDR1 MNHEY and CDR2 SVGEGT come from the germline V gene. V dropped 7 bases and J dropped 1; count of bases not matched to a gene: 17. Study results and caveats: Blood also carried most thyroid clonotypes expanded above 0.001.

Input material: blood. This chain links TRBV6-2 or TRBV6-3 with TRBJ2-7, with 9 bases that match TRBD1. This receptor was obtained from a woman in her thirties or forties with Graves' ophthalmopathy. CDR3 residues: CASTLGSGQGPPSYEQYF. In nucleotides, the CDR3 is TGTGCCAGCACCCTGGGGAGCGGACAGGGGCCTCCTTCCTACGAGCAGTACTTC.